This T cell receptor beta chain was obtained from a study of blood T cells in healthy people across ages. CDR3 length: 15 residues. The V gene's germline CDR1 is SQVTM and CDR2 ANQGSEA. V dropped 1 base and J dropped 0 bases, with 12 bases sitting between them. A second about 6 to 11 cycle PCR used barcoded and J-beta primers. Each CDR3 protein is one row after TCRdb ran MiXCR on the 5' RACE reads. The sample shows about 1.5 million distinct CDR3 sequences, about 43% of them seen only once. This TCR was sampled from a woman under 30 in good health. Sequencing was performed on blood. The chain recombines TRBV29-1 with TRBJ1-2; weak D call: TRBD1 (6 bases). The CDR3 sequence: CSVEGPRGSNYGYTF. CDR3 coding DNA: TGCAGCGTTGAAGGCCCGAGGGGGTCTAACTATGGCTACACCTTC.